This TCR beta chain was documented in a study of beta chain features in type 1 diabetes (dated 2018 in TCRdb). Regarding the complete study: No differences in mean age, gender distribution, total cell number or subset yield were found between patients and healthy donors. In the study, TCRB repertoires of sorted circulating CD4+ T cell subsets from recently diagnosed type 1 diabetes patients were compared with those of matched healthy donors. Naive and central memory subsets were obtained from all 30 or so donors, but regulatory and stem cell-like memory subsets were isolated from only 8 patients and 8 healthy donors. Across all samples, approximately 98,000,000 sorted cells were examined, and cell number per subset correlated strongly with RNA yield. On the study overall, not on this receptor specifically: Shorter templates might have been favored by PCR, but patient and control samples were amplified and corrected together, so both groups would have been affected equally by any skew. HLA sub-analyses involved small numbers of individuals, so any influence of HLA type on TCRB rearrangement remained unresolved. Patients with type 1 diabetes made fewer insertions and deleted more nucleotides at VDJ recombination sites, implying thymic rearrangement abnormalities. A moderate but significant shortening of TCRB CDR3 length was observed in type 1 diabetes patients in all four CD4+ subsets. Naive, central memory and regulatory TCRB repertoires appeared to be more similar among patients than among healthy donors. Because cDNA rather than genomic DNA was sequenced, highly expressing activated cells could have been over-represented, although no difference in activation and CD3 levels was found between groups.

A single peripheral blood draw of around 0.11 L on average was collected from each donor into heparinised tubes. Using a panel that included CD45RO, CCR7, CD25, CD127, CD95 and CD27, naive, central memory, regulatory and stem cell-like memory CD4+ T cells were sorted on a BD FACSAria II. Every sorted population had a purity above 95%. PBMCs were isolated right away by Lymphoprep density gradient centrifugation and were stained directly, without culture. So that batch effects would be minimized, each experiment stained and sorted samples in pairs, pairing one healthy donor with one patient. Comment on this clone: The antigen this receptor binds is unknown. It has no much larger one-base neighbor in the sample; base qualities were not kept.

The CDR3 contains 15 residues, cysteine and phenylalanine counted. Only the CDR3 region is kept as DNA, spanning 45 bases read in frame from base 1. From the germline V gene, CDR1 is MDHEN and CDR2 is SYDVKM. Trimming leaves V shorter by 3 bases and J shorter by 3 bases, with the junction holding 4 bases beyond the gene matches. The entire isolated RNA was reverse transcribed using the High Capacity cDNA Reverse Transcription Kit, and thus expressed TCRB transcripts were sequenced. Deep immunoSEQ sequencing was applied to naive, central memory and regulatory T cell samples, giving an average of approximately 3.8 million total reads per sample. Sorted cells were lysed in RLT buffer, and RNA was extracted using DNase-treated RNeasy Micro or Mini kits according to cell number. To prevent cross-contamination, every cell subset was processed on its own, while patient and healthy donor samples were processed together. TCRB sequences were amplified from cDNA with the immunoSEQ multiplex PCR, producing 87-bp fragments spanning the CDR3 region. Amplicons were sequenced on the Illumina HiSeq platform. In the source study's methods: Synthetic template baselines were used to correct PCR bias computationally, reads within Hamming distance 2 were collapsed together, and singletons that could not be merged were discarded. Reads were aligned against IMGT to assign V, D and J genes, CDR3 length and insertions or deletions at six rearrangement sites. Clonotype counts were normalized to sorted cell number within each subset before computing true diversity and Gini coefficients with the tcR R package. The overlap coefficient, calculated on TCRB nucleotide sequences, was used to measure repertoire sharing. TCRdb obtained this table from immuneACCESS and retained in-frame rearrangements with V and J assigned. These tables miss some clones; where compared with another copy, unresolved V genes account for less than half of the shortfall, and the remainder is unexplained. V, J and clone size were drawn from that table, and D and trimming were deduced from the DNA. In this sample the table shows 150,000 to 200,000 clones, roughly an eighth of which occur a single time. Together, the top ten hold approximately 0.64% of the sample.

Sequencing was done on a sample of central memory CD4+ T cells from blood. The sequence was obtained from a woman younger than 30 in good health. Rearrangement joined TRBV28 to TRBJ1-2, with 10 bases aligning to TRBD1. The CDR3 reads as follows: CASSFRDRGDYGYTF. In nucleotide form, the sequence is TGTGCCAGCAGTTTCCGGGACAGGGGCGACTATGGCTACACCTTC.